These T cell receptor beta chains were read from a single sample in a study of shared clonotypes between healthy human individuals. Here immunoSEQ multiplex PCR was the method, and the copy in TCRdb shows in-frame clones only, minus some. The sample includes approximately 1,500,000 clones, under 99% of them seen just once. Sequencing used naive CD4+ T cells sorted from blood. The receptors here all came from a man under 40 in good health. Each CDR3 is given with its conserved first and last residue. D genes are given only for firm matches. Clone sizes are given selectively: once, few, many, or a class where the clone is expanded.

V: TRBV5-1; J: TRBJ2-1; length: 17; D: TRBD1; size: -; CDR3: CASSLTPTGGSYNEQFF; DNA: TGCGCCAGCAGCTTGACGCCGACAGGGGGCTCCTACAATGAGCAGTTCTTC
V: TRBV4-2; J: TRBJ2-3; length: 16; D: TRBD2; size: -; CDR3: CASSQLGLAGDHTQYF; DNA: TGTGCCAGCAGCCAGTTGGGACTAGCGGGAGATCATACGCAGTATTTT
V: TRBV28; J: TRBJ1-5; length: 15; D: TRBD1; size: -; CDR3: CASSTHRGSNQPQHF; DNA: TGTGCCAGCAGCACACACAGGGGTAGCAATCAGCCCCAGCATTTT
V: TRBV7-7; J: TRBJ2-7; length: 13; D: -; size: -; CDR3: CASTLPAGHEQYF; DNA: TGTGCTAGCACCCTCCCCGCGGGGCACGAGCAGTACTTC
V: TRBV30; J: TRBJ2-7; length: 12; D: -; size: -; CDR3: CAWSPPSYEQYF; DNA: TGTGCCTGGAGCCCGCCCTCCTACGAGCAGTACTTC
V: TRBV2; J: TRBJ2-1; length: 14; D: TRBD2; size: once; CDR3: CASNPGLAYNEQFF; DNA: TGTGCCAGCAATCCGGGACTAGCCTACAATGAGCAGTTCTTC
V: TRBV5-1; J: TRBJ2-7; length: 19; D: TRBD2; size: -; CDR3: CASSSQPGLAGEVSYEQYF; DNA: TGCGCCAGCAGCTCGCAACCGGGACTAGCGGGAGAAGTCTCCTACGAGCAGTACTTC
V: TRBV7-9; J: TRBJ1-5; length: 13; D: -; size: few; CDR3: CASSLGVSQPQHF; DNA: TGTGCCAGCAGCCTGGGGGTATCTCAGCCCCAGCATTTT
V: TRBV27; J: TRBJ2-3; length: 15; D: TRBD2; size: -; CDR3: CATQLNSGTENTQYF; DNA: TGTGCCACCCAACTAAATAGCGGGACGGAGAATACGCAGTATTTT
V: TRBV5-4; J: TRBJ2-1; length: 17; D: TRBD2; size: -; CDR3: CASSLGGGRAMRNEQFF; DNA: TGTGCCAGCAGCTTGGGTGGCGGGAGGGCCATGCGGAATGAGCAGTTCTTC
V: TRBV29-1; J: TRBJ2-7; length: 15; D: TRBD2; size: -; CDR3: CSVSRTSGSSYEQYF; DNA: TGCAGCGTTTCCAGGACTAGCGGAAGCTCCTACGAGCAGTACTTC
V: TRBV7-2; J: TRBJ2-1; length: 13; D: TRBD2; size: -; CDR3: CASSLGGGTEQFF; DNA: TGTGCCAGCAGCTTAGGGGGAGGGACTGAGCAGTTCTTC
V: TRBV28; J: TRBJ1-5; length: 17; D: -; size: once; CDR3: CASSDRQGRNSNQPQHF; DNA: TGTGCCAGCAGTGACCGCCAAGGACGGAATAGCAATCAGCCCCAGCATTTT
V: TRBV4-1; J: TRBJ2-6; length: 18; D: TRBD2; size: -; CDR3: CASSQAPSGIGGANVLTF; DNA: TGCGCCAGCAGCCAAGCCCCTAGCGGGATTGGTGGGGCCAACGTCCTGACTTTC
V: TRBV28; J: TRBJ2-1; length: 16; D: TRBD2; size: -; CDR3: CASSIGGLAGLDEQFF; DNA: TGTGCCAGCAGCATTGGGGGACTAGCGGGTCTGGATGAGCAGTTCTTC
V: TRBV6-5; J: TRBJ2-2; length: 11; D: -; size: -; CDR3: CASTAIGELFF; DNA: TGTGCCAGCACCGCGATCGGGGAGCTGTTTTTT
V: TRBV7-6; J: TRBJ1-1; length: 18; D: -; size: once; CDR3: CASSLEPPARSRNTEAFF; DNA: TGTGCCAGCAGCTTAGAACCACCCGCCCGGAGCCGGAACACTGAAGCTTTCTTT
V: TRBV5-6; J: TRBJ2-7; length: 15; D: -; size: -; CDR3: CASSLDSGAALRQYF; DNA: TGTGCCAGCAGCTTGGACTCCGGCGCGGCTCTTAGGCAGTACTTC
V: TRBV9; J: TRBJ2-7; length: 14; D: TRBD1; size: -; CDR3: CASSATGVSGEQYF; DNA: TGTGCCAGCAGCGCAACAGGGGTCTCGGGCGAGCAGTACTTC
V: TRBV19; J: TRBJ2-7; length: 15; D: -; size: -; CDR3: CASSVQGFYPYEQYF; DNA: TGTGCCAGTAGTGTACAGGGATTCTACCCCTACGAGCAGTACTTC
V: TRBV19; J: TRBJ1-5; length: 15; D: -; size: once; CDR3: CASREVLNSNQPQHF; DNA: TGTGCCAGTAGGGAGGTGCTGAATAGCAATCAGCCCCAGCATTTT
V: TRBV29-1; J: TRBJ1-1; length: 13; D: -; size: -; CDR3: CSVAGGMNTEAFF; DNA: TGCAGCGTTGCGGGGGGGATGAACACTGAAGCTTTCTTT
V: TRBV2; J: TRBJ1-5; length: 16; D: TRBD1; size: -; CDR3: CASSEKRGLGNQPQHF; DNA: TGTGCCAGCAGTGAAAAGAGGGGGCTCGGTAATCAGCCCCAGCATTTT
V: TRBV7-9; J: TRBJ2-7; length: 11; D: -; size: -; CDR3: CASSLRYEQYF; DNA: TGTGCCAGCAGCTTACGGTACGAGCAGTACTTC
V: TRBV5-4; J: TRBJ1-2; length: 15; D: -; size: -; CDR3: CASSLSGRAGYGYTF; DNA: TGTGCCAGCAGCTTGAGTGGGCGGGCGGGGTATGGCTACACCTTC
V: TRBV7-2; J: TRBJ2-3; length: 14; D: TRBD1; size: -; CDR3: CASSGTGYTDTQYF; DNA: TGTGCCAGCAGCGGGACAGGGTACACAGATACGCAGTATTTT
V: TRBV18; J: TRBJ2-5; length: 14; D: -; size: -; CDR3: CASSPTGTQETQYF; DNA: TGTGCCAGCTCACCGACGGGTACCCAAGAGACCCAGTACTTC
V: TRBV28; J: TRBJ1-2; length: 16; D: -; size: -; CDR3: CASSLPARDHNYGYTF; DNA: TGTGCCAGCAGTCTTCCGGCCCGGGACCATAACTATGGCTACACCTTC
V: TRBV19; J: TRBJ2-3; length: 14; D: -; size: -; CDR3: CASSTSLSTDTQYF; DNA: TGTGCCAGTAGTACCTCCCTTAGCACAGATACGCAGTATTTT
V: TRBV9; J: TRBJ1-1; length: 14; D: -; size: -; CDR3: CASSVGAQNTEAFF; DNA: TGTGCCAGCAGCGTAGGGGCACAGAACACTGAAGCTTTCTTT
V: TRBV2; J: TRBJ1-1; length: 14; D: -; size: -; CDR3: CASSERGGDTEAFF; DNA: TGTGCCAGCAGTGAGCGGGGAGGGGACACTGAAGCTTTCTTT
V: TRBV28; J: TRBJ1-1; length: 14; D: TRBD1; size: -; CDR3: CASSFSDRGPEAFF; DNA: TGTGCCAGCAGTTTCTCGGACAGGGGACCTGAAGCTTTCTTT
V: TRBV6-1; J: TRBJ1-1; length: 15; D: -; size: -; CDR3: CASSSPNRVTTEAFF; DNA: TGTGCCAGCAGCAGCCCGAACAGGGTAACGACTGAAGCTTTCTTT